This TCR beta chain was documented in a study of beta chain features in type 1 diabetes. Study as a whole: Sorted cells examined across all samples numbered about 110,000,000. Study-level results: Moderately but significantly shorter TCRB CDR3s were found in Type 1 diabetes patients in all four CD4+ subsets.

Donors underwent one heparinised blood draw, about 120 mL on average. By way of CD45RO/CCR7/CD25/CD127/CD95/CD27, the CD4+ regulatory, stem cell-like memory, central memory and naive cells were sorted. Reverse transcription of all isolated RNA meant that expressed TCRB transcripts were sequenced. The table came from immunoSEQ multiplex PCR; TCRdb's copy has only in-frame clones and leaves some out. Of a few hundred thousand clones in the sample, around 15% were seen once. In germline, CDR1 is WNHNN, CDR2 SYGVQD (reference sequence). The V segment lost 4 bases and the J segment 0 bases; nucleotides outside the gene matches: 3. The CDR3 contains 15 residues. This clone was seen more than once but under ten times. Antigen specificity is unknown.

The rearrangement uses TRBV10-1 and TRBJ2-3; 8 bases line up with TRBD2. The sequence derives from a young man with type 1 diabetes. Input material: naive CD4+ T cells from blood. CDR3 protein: CASSGVAGSTDTQYF. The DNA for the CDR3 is TGCGCCAGCAGTGGGGTAGCGGGGAGCACAGATACGCAGTATTTT.